Here is one TCR beta chain with its context. Specified time point: blood 2 weeks post-SBRT. Treatment denoted: 15 Gy SBRT to primary tumor, nephrectomy 4 weeks later. This record belongs to a study of radiation and T cells in renal cell carcinoma. The protocol was immunoSEQ multiplex PCR, while the TCRdb copy is restricted to in-frame clones and leaves out a portion. In the table there are roughly 140,000 clones, about 87% of which are singletons. Source: blood, taken from a patient whose treatment included radiotherapy and nephrectomy. The origin of this receptor is a woman in her fifties or sixties with renal cell carcinoma.

CDR3 sequence: CASSREEGAVGTGELFF. The CDR3 region has the DNA TGTGCCAGCTCACGGGAAGAGGGTGCCGTTGGAACCGGGGAGCTGTTTTTT. This chain connects TRBV18 to TRBJ2-2, with D perhaps matching TRBD2 (5 bases). The V gene lost 4 bases and the J gene lost 5 bases, with 20 bases spanning the gap. Germline V lookup: CDR1 KGHSH, CDR2 LQKENI. The CDR3 is made up of 17 amino acids.